This T cell receptor beta chain was obtained from a study of regulatory T cells in long-lasting Graves disease. Germline V CDR1 and CDR2: MDHEN, SYDVKM. The V and J ends lost 5 bases and 2 bases respectively, with 15 bases between them. The length of the CDR3 is 15 residues. This clonotype has only a few counts. Time point reported: newly diagnosed GD, antithyroid drugs for less than 3 months. RNA from PBMCs was the source of the TCR library. Arm-PCR of CDR3 regions and iRepertoire HTBI primers were the basis on which TCR beta libraries were built. TCRdb reprocessed the multiplex PCR reads with MiXCR, giving one entry per CDR3 protein. The table lists 440,000 or so distinct CDR3 sequences, around 17% of them singletons. In addition, the sample was reused for a study of T cells in Graves' hyperthyroidism and ophthalmopathy.

The chain uses TRBV28 and TRBJ1-2; D call uncertain. The sample in question was peripheral blood mononuclear cells (PBMCs), obtained at new diagnosis, from a patient treated with antithyroid drugs. The origin of this receptor is a woman younger than 45 with Graves disease. Written as DNA, the CDR3 is TGTGCCAGCAGTCTCCCGTTTAGCAGGAACTATGGCTACACCTTC. Translated, it gives CASSLPFSRNYGYTF.